This paragraph reports one T cell receptor (beta chain). What it binds is not known. This sample was included in a study of cytomegalovirus exposure and HLA in healthy donors. Overall study context: An earlier analysis identified 120 million or so unique TCR beta sequences in about 179 million T cells.

Findings and limits, study-wide: Analysis was carried out at a later point, and it linked a missense DCLRE1C variant to TCR beta V- and J-gene trimming. Listed as cytomegalovirus-associated were over 150 TCR beta chains.

J was trimmed by 1 base and V by 3 bases; bases with no gene match: 9. The CDR3 covers 16 residues. Germline loops: CDR1 SGHAT, CDR2 FQNNGV. Use of 60 Vbeta and 13 Jbeta primers characterized the PCR. Sequenced by immunoSEQ multiplex PCR; TCRdb stores in-frame clones only, minus some. This sample contains fewer than 130,000 clones. Material for sequencing was PBMCs. This TCR was recovered from a man in his fifties in good health and CMV-seronegative. The J gene is TRBJ2-7, the V gene TRBV11-2; 7 bases map to TRBD1. CDR3 in DNA: TGTGCCAGCAGCTTCAATGACAGGGTCGTATCCTACGAGCAGTACTTC. This codes for CASSFNDRVVSYEQYF.